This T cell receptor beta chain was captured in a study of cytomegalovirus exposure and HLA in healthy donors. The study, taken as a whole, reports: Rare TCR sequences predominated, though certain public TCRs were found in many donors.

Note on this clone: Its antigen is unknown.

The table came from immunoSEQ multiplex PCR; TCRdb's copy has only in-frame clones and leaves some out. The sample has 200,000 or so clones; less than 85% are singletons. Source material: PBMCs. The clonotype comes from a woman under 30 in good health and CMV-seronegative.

The CDR3 DNA follows: TGTGCCAGCAGTTACCCAACAGGGCAGAACACTGAAGCTTTCTTT. Its protein product is CASSYPTGQNTEAFF. This rearrangement joins TRBV6-6 to TRBJ1-1; TRBD1 might be the D (6 bases). V lost 2 bases and J 1 base, leaving 11 bases between the germline ends. The CDR3 loop spans 15 amino acids. Germline-derived CDR1 and CDR2 are MNHNY and SVGAGI (reference sequence).